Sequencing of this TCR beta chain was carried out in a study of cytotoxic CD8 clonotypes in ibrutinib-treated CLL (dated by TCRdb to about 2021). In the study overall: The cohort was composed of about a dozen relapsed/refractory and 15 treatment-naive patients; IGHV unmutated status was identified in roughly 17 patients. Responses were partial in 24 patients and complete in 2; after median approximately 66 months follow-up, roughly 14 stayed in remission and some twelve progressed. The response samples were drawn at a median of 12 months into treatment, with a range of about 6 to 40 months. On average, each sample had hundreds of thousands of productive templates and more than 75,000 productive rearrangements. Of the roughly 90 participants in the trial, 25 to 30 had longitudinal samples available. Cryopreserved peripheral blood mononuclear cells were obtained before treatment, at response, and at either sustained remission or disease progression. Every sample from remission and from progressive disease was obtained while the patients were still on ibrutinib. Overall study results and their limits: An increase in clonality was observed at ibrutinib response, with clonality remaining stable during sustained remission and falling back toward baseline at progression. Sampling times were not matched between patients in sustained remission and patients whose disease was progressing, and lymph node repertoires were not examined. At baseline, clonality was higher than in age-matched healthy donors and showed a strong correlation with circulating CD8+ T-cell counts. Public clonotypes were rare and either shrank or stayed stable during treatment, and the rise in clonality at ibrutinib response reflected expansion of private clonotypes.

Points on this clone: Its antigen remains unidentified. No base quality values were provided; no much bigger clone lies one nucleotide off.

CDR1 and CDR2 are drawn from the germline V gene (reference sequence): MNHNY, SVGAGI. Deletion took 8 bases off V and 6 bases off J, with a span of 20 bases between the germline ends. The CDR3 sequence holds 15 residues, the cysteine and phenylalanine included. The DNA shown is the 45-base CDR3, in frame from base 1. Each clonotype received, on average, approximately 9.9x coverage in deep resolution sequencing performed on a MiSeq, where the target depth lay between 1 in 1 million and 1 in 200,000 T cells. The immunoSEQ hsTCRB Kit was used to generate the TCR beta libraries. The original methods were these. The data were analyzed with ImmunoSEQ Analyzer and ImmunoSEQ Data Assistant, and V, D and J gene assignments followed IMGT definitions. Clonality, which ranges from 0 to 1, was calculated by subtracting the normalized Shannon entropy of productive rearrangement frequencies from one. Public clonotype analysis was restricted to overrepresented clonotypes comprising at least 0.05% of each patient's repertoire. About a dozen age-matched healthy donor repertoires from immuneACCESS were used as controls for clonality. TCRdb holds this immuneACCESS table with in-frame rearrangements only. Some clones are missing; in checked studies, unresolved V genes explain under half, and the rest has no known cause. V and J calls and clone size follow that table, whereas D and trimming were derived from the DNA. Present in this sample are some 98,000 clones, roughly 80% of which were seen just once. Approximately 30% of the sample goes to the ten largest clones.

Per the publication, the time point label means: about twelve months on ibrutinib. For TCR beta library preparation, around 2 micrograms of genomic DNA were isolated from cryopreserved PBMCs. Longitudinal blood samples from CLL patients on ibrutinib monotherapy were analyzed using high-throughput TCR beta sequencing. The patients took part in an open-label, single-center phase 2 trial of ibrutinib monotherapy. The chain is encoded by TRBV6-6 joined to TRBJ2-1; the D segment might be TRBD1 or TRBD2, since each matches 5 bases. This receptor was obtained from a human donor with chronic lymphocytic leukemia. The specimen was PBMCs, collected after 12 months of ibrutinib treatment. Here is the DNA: TGTGCCAGCCAAACGGAGTACCGAGGGGCCAATGAGCAGTTCTTC. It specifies CASQTEYRGANEQFF.